The 24 T cell receptor beta chains below were found in one sample sequenced in a study of beta chain features in type 1 diabetes. The entirety of the isolated RNA underwent reverse transcription, so expressed TCRB transcripts were sequenced. The assay was immunoSEQ multiplex PCR, and TCRdb's table has in-frame clones only and misses some. In the table there are about 900,000 clones, 17% of which are singletons. Sequencing was performed on naive CD4+ T cells from blood. The receptor set was obtained from a woman aged 18-30 years in good health.

This sequence joins TRBV29-1 and TRBJ2-3, with 8 bases aligning to TRBD2. Germline trimming cut 7 bases from V and 3 bases from J; bases unmatched to any gene: 6. CDR3 size: 13 residues. Germline CDR1 and CDR2: SQVTM and ANQGSEA. CDR3 coding DNA: TGCAGCGCACGGACTAGCAGAACAGATACGCAGTATTTT. It yields the protein CSARTSRTDTQYF.

This rearrangement joins TRBV19 to TRBJ2-2, with D perhaps matching TRBD1 (5 bases). CDR3 length: 13 residues. V lost 5 bases and J lost 6, with 10 bases in between. The germline gives CDR1 LNHDA, CDR2 SQIVND (reference sequence). As DNA, the CDR3 is TGTGCCAGTAGTCCCCAGGGTTCCGGGGAGCTGTTTTTT. Translating it yields CASSPQGSGELFF.

The chain uses TRBV7-8 and TRBJ2-7; 7 nucleotides agree with TRBD2. Germline trimming cut 5 bases from V and 2 bases from J; bases unmatched to any gene: 6. CDR1 is SGHVS, CDR2 FQNEAQ, per germline. This CDR3 region has 14 residues. The CDR3 bases are TGTGCCAGCAGCGCAGAGCGGGGAGCCTACGAGCAGTACTTC. It encodes CASSAERGAYEQYF.

This clone occurred a few times. The V gene is TRBV21-1, the J gene TRBJ2-4; the D call of TRBD1 is as the table states it, not checked on the DNA. TRBV21-1 is recorded as a pseudogene. CDR3 size: 16 residues. CDR3 loop: CASSKGRGPGGNIQYF. CDR3 nucleotide sequence: TGTGCCAGCAGCAAAGGAAGGGGACCAGGGGGCAACATTCAGTACTTC.

The CDR3 coding sequence is TGTGCCATTACGGGACAGGGGGCAACTGAAGCTTTCTTT. Amino acids: CAITGQGATEAFF. The chain is built from TRBV6-6 and TRBJ1-1; TRBD1 matches at 12 bases. CDR1 is MNHNY, CDR2 SVGAGI, per germline (reference sequence). Losses at the gene ends were 10 bases for V and 5 bases for J; bases not matched to a gene: 5. The CDR3 totals 13 residues.

In its sample, this clone was seen a few times. The chain has TRBV30 and TRBJ2-5, with TRBD2 as a possible D gene (6 bases). V shed 0 bases and J shed 5 bases, with 10 bases lying between them. This CDR3 region has 13 residues. Germline V gene sequence: CDR1 GTSNPN, CDR2 SVGIG (reference sequence). The CDR3 coding sequence is TGTGCCTGGAGTGTTGACGGGAGTGAGACCCAGTACTTC. This codes for CAWSVDGSETQYF. The full variable domain, completed using reference TRBV30 and TRBJ2-5, is SQTIHQWPATLVQPVGSPLSLECTVEGTSNPNLYWYRQAAGRGLQLLFYSVGIGQISSEVPQNLSASRPQDRQFILSSKKLLLSDSGFYLCAWSVDGSETQYFGPGTRLLVL.

This clone came up a few times. This sequence joins TRBV5-1 and TRBJ2-2; no definite D call. Germline values: CDR1 SGHRS, CDR2 YFSETQ. The CDR3 extends over 14 amino acids. V was shortened by 3 bases and J by 5 bases, with 11 bases between the two germline ends. The CDR3 here is CASSSQPATGELFF. In nucleotides, the CDR3 is TGCGCCAGCAGCTCTCAGCCAGCTACCGGGGAGCTGTTTTTT.

This clone was observed a handful of times. The chain recombines TRBV5-6 with TRBJ2-5; TRBD2 is a possible D gene (6 bases). Germline CDR1 reads SGHDT; CDR2 reads YYEEEE. The CDR3 length is 15 residues. Trimming stripped 7 bases from V and 2 bases from J, with 18 bases between. CDR3 DNA: TGTGCCAGCTCCCCTGTAGGAGGGAGGCAAGAGACCCAGTACTTC. This encodes CASSPVGGRQETQYF. Combining the CDR3 with reference TRBV5-6 and TRBJ2-5 gives the whole variable domain DAGVTQSPTHLIKTRGQQVTLRCSPKSGHDTVSWYQQALGQGPQFIFQYYEEEERQRGNFPDRFSGHQFPNYSSELNVNALLLGDSALYLCASSPVGGRQETQYFGPGTRLLVL.

This clone was counted between two and nine times. This chain uses TRBV10-3 with TRBJ2-3, with 8 bases identical to TRBD1. V shed 5 bases and J 2 bases; nucleotides not matched to a gene: 15. Germline V CDR1 and CDR2: ENHRY, SYGVKD. This CDR3 region has 18 residues. CDR3 sequence (DNA): TGTGCCATCAGTTCACAGGGGGTTCCCCCAATCCACACAGATACGCAGTATTTT. The encoded protein is CAISSQGVPPIHTDTQYF.

The rearrangement uses TRBV7-3 and TRBJ2-1, with 7 bases that match TRBD1. V lost 3 bases and J lost 5; bases outside the gene matches: 1. This CDR3 has 13 amino acids. The V gene's germline CDR1 is SGHTA and CDR2 FQGTGA. CDR3 nucleotide sequence: TGTGCCAGCAGCTTTGACAGGGACAATGAGCAGTTCTTC. It is translated as CASSFDRDNEQFF.

This clone has just a few counts. The chain has TRBV7-8 and TRBJ2-3; 7 bases map to TRBD2. The V and J ends lost 2 bases and 5 bases, in that order; junction bases with no gene match: 10. The CDR3 has 16 amino acids. Germline values: CDR1 SGHVS, CDR2 FQNEAQ. The CDR3 DNA sequence: TGTGCCAGCAGCTTAAGGGGACTAATTGGGGAAGATACGCAGTATTTT. It is translated as CASSLRGLIGEDTQYF.

Points on this clone: At the DNA level, this CDR3 is encoded by other sequences in the same sample as well. The chain couples TRBV19 to TRBJ1-1, with TRBD1 identical over 8 bases. J was trimmed by 4 bases and V by 6 bases; bases with no gene match: 7. CDR3 length: 14 residues. Germline V lookup: CDR1 LNHDA, CDR2 SQIVND (reference sequence). This chain's CDR3 is CASSPGQGATEAFF. CDR3 nucleotide sequence: TGTGCCAGTAGCCCAGGACAGGGCGCCACTGAAGCTTTCTTT. The full variable domain, completed using reference TRBV19 and TRBJ1-1, is DGGITQSPKYLFRKEGQNVTLSCEQNLNHDAMYWYRQDPGQGLRLIYYSQIVNDFQKGDIAEGYSVSREKKESFPLTVTSAQKNPTAFYLCASSPGQGATEAFFGQGTRLTVV.

This clone turned up a few times. V gene TRBV5-1 combines with J gene TRBJ2-3, with 9 bases lining up with TRBD2. Germline lookup yields CDR1 SGHRS and CDR2 YFSETQ. V lost 4 bases to trimming and J lost 5 bases; unmatched junction nucleotides: 8. This CDR3 has 15 residues. CDR3 nucleotides: TGCGCCAGCAGCCAGAGCGGGAGGTCTATAGATACGCAGTATTTT. The encoded protein is CASSQSGRSIDTQYF.

In its sample, this clone was seen a few times. The chain is built from TRBV9 and TRBJ2-7; a weak D match, TRBD1 (6 bases). The CDR3 is 13 amino acids. The V and J ends lost 3 bases and 2 bases respectively, with 9 bases between them. Germline V gives CDR1 SGDLS, CDR2 YYNGEE. The CDR3 region is CASSAGTPYEQYF. The DNA for the CDR3 is TGTGCCAGCAGCGCAGGGACACCCTACGAGCAGTACTTC.

This clone turned up a few times. At one end, the junction sequence differs from germline, possibly due to a read error. The chain is built from TRBV5-5 and TRBJ1-1, with D possibly being TRBD1 (5 bases). The CDR3 runs to 13 residues. Germline V gene data show CDR1 as SGHKS and CDR2 as YYEKEE (reference sequence). Here the CDR3 reads CASSQDRRGRAFF. DNA of the CDR3: TGCGCCAGCAGCCAAGATCGCCGGGGACGAGCTTTCTTT.

The rearrangement uses TRBV5-4 and TRBJ1-4, with a tentative D call TRBD1 (6 bases). Germline V lookup: CDR1 SGHNT, CDR2 YYREEE (reference sequence). There are 14 residues in the CDR3. The V gene lost 2 bases and the J gene lost 8 bases, with 13 bases spanning the gap. CDR3 region: CASSLDGGQEKLFF. As DNA, the CDR3 is TGTGCCAGCAGCTTAGACGGGGGGCAAGAAAAACTGTTTTTT.

The V call is TRBV5-1, the J call TRBJ2-2, with D uncertain. The CDR3 is 15 amino acids. From germline, CDR1 is SGHRS and CDR2 YFSETQ. Trimming pared 4 bases from V and 5 bases from J, leaving 15 bases between. This CDR3 is CASSPILSQTGELFF. CDR3 DNA: TGCGCCAGCAGCCCCATATTATCTCAGACCGGGGAGCTGTTTTTT.

This clone was counted a few times. The CDR3 loop is CASSRQGAGTDTQYF. The CDR3, as DNA: TGTGCCAGCAGCAGACAGGGGGCAGGCACAGATACGCAGTATTTT. The chain carries TRBV7-3 and TRBJ2-3; 10 bases match TRBD1. V shed 5 bases, J shed 1 base, and the junction held 3 bases outside the gene matches. CDR3 length equals 15 residues. CDR1 is SGHTA, CDR2 FQGTGA, per germline.

The chain uses TRBV19 and TRBJ2-5; D is undetermined. Trimming pared 6 bases from V and 2 bases from J, leaving 16 bases between. There are 15 residues in the CDR3. The germline CDR1 and CDR2 sequences are LNHDA and SQIVND (reference sequence). CDR3 sequence reads: CASSGSTRLQETQYF. CDR3 in DNA: TGTGCCAGTAGCGGCTCCACCCGCCTACAAGAGACCCAGTACTTC.

This clone was counted a few times. V gene TRBV28 combines with J gene TRBJ2-2, with D unresolved. This CDR3 is built from 12 residues. CDR1 MDHEN and CDR2 SYDVKM come from the germline V gene. V lost 7 bases to trimming and J lost 6 bases, with 9 bases between them. The CDR3 nucleotides are TGTGCCAGCAAACTCATACCCGGGGAGCTGTTTTTT. It is translated as CASKLIPGELFF.

V gene TRBV5-6 combines with J gene TRBJ1-3; D gene ambiguous. Germline V lookup: CDR1 SGHDT, CDR2 YYEEEE. This CDR3 contains 16 residues. With 0 bases removed from V and 7 bases from J, the gap between germline ends came to 17 bases. CDR3 DNA: TGTGCCAGCAGCTTGGTCAGCAACCCGACCAGGAACACCATATATTTT. It yields the protein CASSLVSNPTRNTIYF.

As to this clone: Relative to the germline gene, one junction end is altered; a read error may explain this. DNA for the CDR3: TGTGCAATCAGGGCGGGGGCTCCCTATGGCTACACCTTC. Amino acids: CAIRAGAPYGYTF. V gene TRBV10-3 combines with J gene TRBJ1-2; tentative D call: TRBD1 (6 bases). Per the germline V gene, CDR1 is ENHRY and CDR2 is SYGVKD. The CDR3 covers 13 residues.

The rearrangement links TRBV5-1 to TRBJ2-7; 14 bases line up with TRBD2. Losses at the gene ends were 3 bases for V and 3 bases for J; bases not matched to a gene: 8. The germline gives CDR1 SGHRS, CDR2 YFSETQ. The CDR3 covers 17 residues. For the CDR3, the DNA is TGCGCCAGCAGCTCCGGGACTAGCGGGAGTGGGGTCTACGAGCAGTACTTC. It translates to CASSSGTSGSGVYEQYF.

This clone turned up a few times. The chain combines TRBV5-1 with TRBJ2-2; D remains unclear. V lost 2 bases to trimming and J lost 1 base, with 9 bases between them. The germline V gene encodes CDR1 SGHRS and CDR2 YFSETQ. This CDR3 has 15 amino acids. Written as DNA, the CDR3 is TGCGCCAGCAGCTTTGGTTCGGGGAACACCGGGGAGCTGTTTTTT. Translated: CASSFGSGNTGELFF.